The T cell receptor beta chain under discussion was sequenced for a study of cytomegalovirus exposure and HLA in healthy donors. A multiplex PCR was run with 60 Vbeta primers and 13 Jbeta primers. Here immunoSEQ multiplex PCR was the method, and the copy in TCRdb shows in-frame clones only, minus some. In the table there are 110,000 to 150,000 clones, approximately 84% of which are singletons. The length of the CDR3 is 14 residues. Germline loops: CDR1 MNHEY, CDR2 SMNVEV (reference sequence). Unmatched junction bases numbered 3, after V lost 6 bases and J lost 1 base. The rearrangement links TRBV27 to TRBJ2-1; the match to TRBD1 covers 7 bases. The TCR was taken from a woman in her thirties or forties in good health and CMV-seronegative. The sequenced sample consisted of PBMCs. The DNA of the CDR3 is TGTGCCAGCAGCGAGGGGGCGTCCTACAATGAGCAGTTCTTC. Translating gives CASSEGASYNEQFF.